This T cell receptor (beta chain) was recorded in a study of T cells in Graves' hyperthyroidism and ophthalmopathy. Uncontrolled infections, other autoimmune diseases, pregnancy or lactation led to exclusion of patients. This clonotype has a count of ten or more. Its cognate antigen is unknown. Study-level results: For ophthalmopathy, model prediction preceded onset by a median about six months.

The J segment lost 5 bases and the V segment lost 5 bases, leaving 2 bases of the junction unmatched. There are 14 residues in the CDR3. There were TCR beta CDR3 regions amplified from RNA transcripts. Primed by the HTBI set, a first-round RT-PCR was run on the TCR CDR3. From the multiplex PCR reads, TCRdb called clonotypes with MiXCR, one entry per CDR3 protein. This sample has 600,000 or so distinct CDR3 sequences, with 46% found just once. The rearrangement uses TRBV12-3 or TRBV12-4 and TRBJ2-5; 13 bases line up with TRBD2. The receptor was derived from a woman aged 18-35 years with Graves' hyperthyroidism. The material sequenced was peripheral blood or thyroid tissue (not recorded which). The CDR3 region has the DNA TGTGCCAGCAGTCAGACTAGCGGGAGGGAGACCCAGTACTTC. The encoded protein is CASSQTSGRETQYF.